This is a list of T cell receptor beta chains from one sample in a study of spatial heterogeneity in lung cancer. TCRdb called the 5' RACE reads again in MiXCR, with one record for every CDR3 protein. The sample lists some 18,000 distinct CDR3 sequences, 6.5% to 8.5% occurring once. The sample in question was lung tumor tissue, obtained at surgery. The receptor source for this set is a male donor with early-stage non-small cell lung cancer. Both conserved end residues are part of each CDR3. D genes are given only for firm matches. Size is stated for part of the rows, as once, few or many counts, or as a class when the clone is expanded.

TRBV27	NA	NA	TRBJ2-5	TGTGCCAGCAGTTTACGGGGGCAGGCCCAAGAGACCCAGTACTTC	CASSLRGQAQETQYF
TRBV15	NA	many	TRBJ1-1	TGTGCCACCAGCAGAGAAGGAGGGAAGTCTGAAGCTTTCTTT	CATSREGGKSEAFF
TRBV4-2	NA	many	TRBJ1-6	TGTGCCAGCAGCCAAGATCAAGGGGGTAGCTCACCCCTCCACTTT	CASSQDQGGSSPLHF
TRBV5-6	TRBD1	NA	TRBJ2-7	TGTGCCAGCAGCTTGTGGACAGGGACCACTCGTTCCTACGAGCAGTACTTC	CASSLWTGTTRSYEQYF
TRBV4-2	NA	many	TRBJ2-5	TGTGCCAGCAGCCAAGAATCGGAGGGGGAGACCCAGTACTTC	CASSQESEGETQYF
TRBV7-2	NA	many	TRBJ1-5	TGTGCCAGCAGTCCAGGTAGGACGTCGAGTAATCAGCCCCAGCATTTT	CASSPGRTSSNQPQHF
TRBV9	NA	few	TRBJ2-1	TGTGCCAGCAGCACCTTCGGTGGTCGCTCCTACAATGAGCAGTTCTTC	CASSTFGGRSYNEQFF
TRBV12-3/TRBV12-4	NA	many	TRBJ2-7	TGTGCCAGCAGTCCCTCTCCCGGGGGCGGCGAGCAGTACTTC	CASSPSPGGGEQYF
TRBV2	TRBD1	many	TRBJ1-2	TGTGCCAGCGGACTTTATGGGACAGTATATGGCTACACCTTC	CASGLYGTVYGYTF
TRBV12-3/TRBV12-4	NA	many	TRBJ1-5	TGTGCCAGCAGTTTGCTAAATAGGAATCAGCCCCAGCATTTT	CASSLLNRNQPQHF
TRBV7-7	NA	few	TRBJ1-1	TGTGCTAGCAGCTTATCAGATAACACTGAAGCTTTCTTT	CASSLSDNTEAFF
TRBV2	NA	many	TRBJ1-1	TGTGCCAGCCCAAAGACCACGGAGAGCACTGAAGCTTTCTTT	CASPKTTESTEAFF